Each of the 5 T cell receptor beta chains below was sequenced from the same sample in a study of blood T cell repertoires in COVID-19. This table comes from immunoSEQ multiplex PCR, and its TCRdb copy is limited to in-frame clones, with some not included. Counted here are approximately 490,000 clones, roughly nine tenths occurring once; the ten biggest clones make up roughly 8.5%. The sequencing input was PBMCs or T cells enriched from blood (not recorded which). These receptors all stem from a woman in her fifties or sixties who had recovered from COVID-19.

The rearrangement joins TRBV7-2 to TRBJ2-2; 11 bases match TRBD1. CDR1 is SGHTA, CDR2 FQGNSA, per germline. With 5 bases clipped from V and 6 bases from J, the junction kept 5 bases outside the gene matches. This CDR3 comprises 15 residues. As DNA, the CDR3 is TGTGCCAGCAGCCCCGGGGGACAGGGGGCCGGGGAGCTGTTTTTT. Protein: CASSPGGQGAGELFF.

This clone appeared a single time. The rearrangement links TRBV10-3 to TRBJ2-1; D might be TRBD2 (6 bases). The germline V and J ends were trimmed by 7 bases and 6 bases, with 13 bases remaining between them. Germline V lookup: CDR1 ENHRY, CDR2 SYGVKD. This CDR3 is built from 13 residues. The CDR3 region has the DNA TGTGCCATCACCTGGCAAGCGGGCAATGAGCAGTTCTTC. This codes for CAITWQAGNEQFF.

The chain employs TRBV28 and TRBJ1-5; possible D gene TRBD1, 5 bases. V lost 4 bases and J lost 3, with 13 bases in between. CDR1 and CDR2 from the germline V gene are MDHEN and SYDVKM. The CDR3 length is 15 residues. This CDR3 reads CASSYGGGINQPQHF. In DNA, the CDR3 is TGTGCCAGCAGTTATGGGGGGGGGATCAATCAGCCCCAGCATTTT.

This clone was recorded only once. The chain recombines TRBV5-1 with TRBJ1-4; 7 positions agree with TRBD1. The CDR3 sequence is 14 residues long. The V and J ends lost 4 bases and 5 bases, in that order; junction bases with no gene match: 5. Germline CDR1 is SGHRS and CDR2 is YFSETQ. As DNA, the CDR3 is TGCGCCAGCAGCAACCGGACAGGAAATGAAAAACTGTTTTTT. This gives the protein CASSNRTGNEKLFF.

This sequence joins TRBV5-1 and TRBJ1-2; 7 bases fit TRBD1. Germline V gene sequence: CDR1 SGHRS, CDR2 YFSETQ. The trim removed 2 bases at V and 1 base at J, leaving 5 bases unmatched. The CDR3 is made up of 15 amino acids. CDR3: CASSLRDSYNYGYTF. CDR3 DNA: TGCGCCAGCAGCTTACGGGACAGCTATAACTATGGCTACACCTTC.